These T cell receptor beta chains were read from a single sample in a study of T cell repertoires in cytomegalovirus infection. Antigen specificity for these receptors is unknown. MiXCR, applied by TCRdb to the reads, yields one record per CDR3 protein. This table has approximately 74,000 distinct CDR3 sequences, around 42% appearing once. This specimen consisted of CD8+ T cells from cultured PBMCs, obtained from culture after CMV antigen stimulation. The receptors derive from a human donor in good health (CMV status not recorded). Some clones in this sample may be carry-over from other donors' samples. CDR3s include the opening cysteine and the closing phenylalanine or tryptophan. Fields, in order: clone size, D gene, V gene, J gene, CDR3 DNA, CDR3 protein. D genes are given only for firm matches. A clone size is listed for some rows: how often the clone was seen (once, few, many), or a class if it is expanded.

many	.	TRBV7-6	TRBJ2-5	TGTGCCAGCAGCACGACCCCCCCAGACAGAGGGTTTCAAGAGACCCAGTACTTC	CASSTTPPDRGFQETQYF
.	.	TRBV28	TRBJ1-5	TGTGCCAGCAGTTTCCGACGGACCAATCAGCCCCAGCATTTT	CASSFRRTNQPQHF
.	.	TRBV7-6	TRBJ1-1	TGTGCCAGCAGCTTAGTCTCGTTTGGACACCTGAACACTGAAGCTTTCTTT	CASSLVSFGHLNTEAFF
few	TRBD2	TRBV9	TRBJ2-2	TGTGCCAGCAGCGTAGAGCCAGCGGGGGGGCTTGGAACCGGGGAGCTGTTTTTT	CASSVEPAGGLGTGELFF
.	.	TRBV7-2	TRBJ2-5	TGTGCCAGCAGCTTAGAGGTTCGACTAGTCGGAGAGACCCAGTACTTC	CASSLEVRLVGETQYF
few	.	TRBV7-4	TRBJ1-1	TGTGCCAGCCTTAGGATTGCGGGGGCGAACACTGAAGCTTTCTTT	CASLRIAGANTEAFF
few	.	TRBV25-1	TRBJ2-5	TGTGCCAGCAGTTTGGAAGAAACAGAGACCCAGTACTTC	CASSLEETETQYF
many	.	TRBV6-1	TRBJ2-1	TGTGCCAGCAGTTTGGGGGGCCACTACAATGAGCAGTTCTTC	CASSLGGHYNEQFF
.	.	TRBV12-3/TRBV12-4	TRBJ2-3	TGTGCCAGCAGGCCGGGACGGGGCACAGATACGCAGTATTTT	CASRPGRGTDTQYF
.	TRBD2	TRBV7-8	TRBJ2-5	TGTGCCAGCAGTACACTAGCGGTTCAAGAGACCCAGTACTTC	CASSTLAVQETQYF
.	.	TRBV7-9	TRBJ1-2	TGTGCCAGCAGCTTGCGGGGGGACCTCCGGTCGAACTATGGCTACACCTTC	CASSLRGDLRSNYGYTF
many	.	TRBV6-5	TRBJ2-6	TGTGCCAGCAGTTACTCTATATCTGGGGCCAACGTCCTGACTTTC	CASSYSISGANVLTF
.	.	TRBV29-1	TRBJ2-3	TGCAGCGTTGAGTCCCGGCAGGGGCCCATTACGCAGTATTTT	CSVESRQGPITQYF
.	TRBD2	TRBV4-1	TRBJ2-2	TGCGCCAGCAGCCAAGGATTCCGGCAGGCGGGGGTGGGTGGGGAGCTGTTTTTT	CASSQGFRQAGVGGELFF
few	TRBD1	TRBV20-1	TRBJ1-1	TGCAGTGCTAGAAAAATAGAGGAGGACAGGGAGGCTGAAGCTTTCTTT	CSARKIEEDREAEAFF
.	.	TRBV19	TRBJ1-5	TGTGCCAGTAGTATAAATTATGGCAATCAGCCCCAGCATTTT	CASSINYGNQPQHF
.	.	TRBV12-3/TRBV12-4	TRBJ2-7	TGTGCCAGCAGTCTCCGGACGGTCTACGAGCAGTACTTC	CASSLRTVYEQYF
few	TRBD2	TRBV7-9	TRBJ2-5	TGTGCCAGCATCCCTAGCGGGGGAAAGACCCAGTACTTC	CASIPSGGKTQYF
.	.	TRBV7-3	TRBJ2-7	TGTGCCAGCAGCTTAACTGGGGACGAGCAGTACTTC	CASSLTGDEQYF
.	TRBD2	TRBV20-1	TRBJ2-3	TGCAGTGCTAGCTTAGCGGGGCAAGCAGATACGCAGTATTTT	CSASLAGQADTQYF
.	TRBD2	TRBV20-1	TRBJ2-7	TGCAGTGCTCCCTGGGGGGGTCCCTACGAGCAGTACTTC	CSAPWGGPYEQYF
few	.	TRBV7-8	TRBJ2-3	TGTGCCAGCAGCTTAGTAGGATTGGTAGGGACAGATACGCAGTATTTT	CASSLVGLVGTDTQYF
.	.	TRBV7-9	TRBJ2-1	TGTGCCAGCAGCTTAGAGAGGGGGACATACAATGAGCAGTTCTTC	CASSLERGTYNEQFF
.	.	TRBV6-5	TRBJ1-1	TGTGCCAGCAGTTACTCGGGCTCTAAAATGAACACTGAAGCTTTCTTT	CASSYSGSKMNTEAFF
many	.	TRBV7-8	TRBJ2-2	TGTGCCAGCAGCTTTGGGGGGGACAGACTCACCGGGGAGCTGTTTTTT	CASSFGGDRLTGELFF
many	.	TRBV7-2	TRBJ1-6	TGTGCCAGCAGCTTATCTTCGGGGGGTAATTCACCCCTCCACTTT	CASSLSSGGNSPLHF
.	.	TRBV20-1	TRBJ2-3	TGCAGTGCTAGAGATCTTTTCGGGGGCACAGATACGCAGTATTTT	CSARDLFGGTDTQYF
.	.	TRBV7-2	TRBJ1-1	TGTGCCAGCAGCCCTCCCCCGGCTGAAGCTTTCTTT	CASSPPPAEAFF
.	TRBD1	TRBV10-3	TRBJ2-2	TGTGCCATCAGTCCAGGACAGGGGGCGAGGACCGGGGAGCTGTTTTTT	CAISPGQGARTGELFF
few	TRBD1	TRBV4-2	TRBJ2-7	TGTGCCAGCAGCCCCCCGGGACAGGGGTACGAGCAGTACTTC	CASSPPGQGYEQYF
few	TRBD1	TRBV7-2	TRBJ2-7	TGTGCCAGCAGCTTAGACGTGACAGGGCTTAAATTCGAGCAGTACTTC	CASSLDVTGLKFEQYF
.	.	TRBV6-2/TRBV6-3	TRBJ1-3	TGTGCCAGCAGTTACTCGGCTGCTCCAACTCGTGAAGGAAACACCATATATTTT	CASSYSAAPTREGNTIYF
.	.	TRBV6-8	TRBJ1-6	TGTGCCAGCACCCCCCTGGCGGATTCACCCCTCCACTTT	CASTPLADSPLHF
.	.	TRBV7-4	TRBJ1-4	TGTGCCAGCAGCCCACTTGAGCCTTATGAAAAACTGTTTTTT	CASSPLEPYEKLFF
.	.	TRBV2	TRBJ2-1	TGTGCCAGCAGTGTCGCCAGGGGCTACAATGAGCAGTTCTTC	CASSVARGYNEQFF
.	.	TRBV5-8	TRBJ2-1	TGTGCCAGCAGTCCAGGCGTTGAGCAGTTCTTC	CASSPGVEQFF
.	.	TRBV18	TRBJ1-1	TGTGCCAGCTCACCACCTCCAGGGGCAGGTAACACTGAAGCTTTCTTT	CASSPPPGAGNTEAFF
.	.	TRBV19	TRBJ2-7	TGTGCCAGTAGCCTTGGAGGGGGTGGCAGCGAGCAGTACTTC	CASSLGGGGSEQYF
.	.	TRBV5-3	TRBJ2-4	TGTGCCAGCAGCGGCACCACGGAAGCTCCCAACATTCAGTACTTC	CASSGTTEAPNIQYF
many	TRBD1	TRBV6-5	TRBJ1-6	TGTGCCAGCAGTTACTCCCGGACAGGGGACTCACCCCTCCACTTT	CASSYSRTGDSPLHF
few	TRBD1	TRBV11-3	TRBJ2-3	TGTGCCAGCAGCCCGGGGACAGACACAGATACGCAGTATTTT	CASSPGTDTDTQYF
.	TRBD1	TRBV6-6	TRBJ2-4	TGTGCCAGCAGTTATTCGACCGGGACAGGGAGATTCCTAGCCAAAAACATTCAGTACTTC	CASSYSTGTGRFLAKNIQYF
few	TRBD2	TRBV27	TRBJ2-1	TGTGCCAGCAGTATACTAGCGGGAAGACGCAATGAGCAGTTCTTC	CASSILAGRRNEQFF
few	TRBD2	TRBV7-2	TRBJ2-5	TGTGCCAGCAGCTTAGGGCCCCTTGACGGGGGGGCGAAGACCCAGTACTTC	CASSLGPLDGGAKTQYF
many	TRBD1	TRBV7-2	TRBJ2-2	TGTGCCAGCAGCCATCCTGACAGGGGCACCGGGGAGCTGTTTTTT	CASSHPDRGTGELFF
.	.	TRBV2	TRBJ1-4	TGTGCCAGCAACCGGGAGGATGTTTGGGAAAAACTGTTTTTT	CASNREDVWEKLFF
.	.	TRBV20-1	TRBJ1-2	TGCAGTGCTAGTGTGCCAGGGTCCGATGGCTACACCTTC	CSASVPGSDGYTF
.	TRBD1	TRBV19	TRBJ2-4	TGTGCCAGTAGTATAAGGGGACAGGGCGTACCGGCCAAAAACATTCAGTACTTC	CASSIRGQGVPAKNIQYF
.	TRBD1	TRBV7-4	TRBJ1-1	TGTGCCAGCAGCCCTACTATGGACAGGGGCCGCGAAGCTTTCTTT	CASSPTMDRGREAFF
.	.	TRBV5-6	TRBJ1-2	TGTGCCAGCAGCTTTGGACCACCAGATTCCGAGGGCTACACCTTC	CASSFGPPDSEGYTF
few	.	TRBV7-2	TRBJ1-4	TGTGCCAGCAGGGGACTAGGGCGACGGAATGAAAAACTGTTTTTT	CASRGLGRRNEKLFF
.	.	TRBV7-8	TRBJ2-7	TGTGCCAGCAGCTTTCAGCAGGCCTCCTACGAGCAGTACTTC	CASSFQQASYEQYF
.	.	TRBV4-1	TRBJ1-4	TGCGCCAGCAGCCAAGATCGCCAGTCTAATGAAAAACTGTCTTTT	CASSQDRQSNEKLSF
.	TRBD1	TRBV19	TRBJ2-7	TGTGCCAGTAGCCCTGTGGGACAGGGAAGACACGAGCAGTACTTC	CASSPVGQGRHEQYF